The clone carrying this T cell receptor beta chain was counted at least ten times. These data are taken from a study of Graves' ophthalmopathy and Graves' hyperthyroidism. CDR1 and CDR2 (germline): SGDLS, YYNGEE. Trimming removed 0 bases at V and 9 bases at J, with 19 bases between. The CDR3 is made up of 17 amino acids. The study amplified TCR beta CDR3 regions using RNA transcripts. First-round RT-PCR employed HTBI primers, with a second-round multiplex PCR after it. One entry per CDR3 protein, called by TCRdb with MiXCR from the multiplex PCR reads. The repertoire holds hundreds of thousands of distinct CDR3 sequences, with about a fifth as singletons. Absence of ophthalmopathy within 18 months of follow-up defined stable hyperthyroidism. Clinical symptoms, serum thyroxine, TRAb, thyroid ultrasound and orbital computed tomography formed the basis of diagnosis.

V usage is TRBV9 and J usage is TRBJ1-6, with D perhaps TRBD1 (5 bases). The TCR comes from a woman under 30 with stable Graves' hyperthyroidism. Some clones in this sample may be carry-over from other donors' samples. Sequencing input: peripheral blood. The CDR3 protein is CASSVVGKGLPPSPLHF. DNA of the CDR3: TGTGCCAGCAGCGTAGTAGGAAAGGGACTCCCCCCTTCACCCCTCCACTTT.